These T cell receptor beta chains were read from a single sample in a study of T-cell memory formation after mild COVID-19. Each CDR3 protein gets one entry after TCRdb re-called the 5' RACE reads with MiXCR. Found here are 300,000 to 400,000 distinct CDR3 sequences, roughly an eighth of them singletons; the top ten hold approximately 21%. Input material: PBMCs or a T cell subset sorted from them (not recorded which). All receptors derive from a man younger than 30 who had mild COVID-19 (a few samples of this study predate the infection). Cell type and time point are not known. CDR3s include the opening cysteine and the closing phenylalanine or tryptophan. Fields, in order: clone size, J gene, D gene, V gene, CDR3 protein, CDR3 DNA. D genes are given only for firm matches. Size tells how often a clone was seen (once, few, many) or the class of an expanded clone, and some rows leave it out.

clone_size: few; j_call: TRBJ1-3; d_call: NA; v_call: TRBV7-2; cdr3_aa: CASSRRVISGNTIYF; cdr3_nt: TGTGCCAGCAGCCGACGGGTGATCTCTGGAAACACCATATATTTT
clone_size: many; j_call: TRBJ2-1; d_call: TRBD2; v_call: TRBV6-2/TRBV6-3; cdr3_aa: CASSYSPPGGIYNEQFF; cdr3_nt: TGTGCCAGCAGTTACTCCCCCCCCGGGGGGATCTACAATGAGCAGTTCTTC
clone_size: few; j_call: TRBJ1-2; d_call: NA; v_call: TRBV2; cdr3_aa: CASSEEGGIGYTF; cdr3_nt: TGTGCCAGCAGTGAGGAGGGGGGTATTGGCTACACCTTC
clone_size: few; j_call: TRBJ1-3; d_call: NA; v_call: TRBV4-1; cdr3_aa: CASSPGSANTIYF; cdr3_nt: TGCGCCAGCAGCCCGGGGTCGGCGAACACCATATATTTT
clone_size: few; j_call: TRBJ1-1; d_call: NA; v_call: TRBV7-2; cdr3_aa: CASSLFRAEAFF; cdr3_nt: TGTGCCAGCAGCTTATTCAGGGCGGAGGCTTTCTTT
clone_size: NA; j_call: TRBJ2-1; d_call: TRBD1; v_call: TRBV11-1; cdr3_aa: CASSLRGTGGISVQFF; cdr3_nt: TGTGCCAGCAGCTTAAGGGGGACAGGGGGCATCTCGGTGCAGTTCTTC
clone_size: NA; j_call: TRBJ2-2; d_call: NA; v_call: TRBV4-1; cdr3_aa: CASSHGDRRGPKSNTGELFF; cdr3_nt: TGCGCCAGCAGCCATGGGGACCGGCGGGGGCCGAAATCGAACACCGGGGAGCTGTTTTTT
clone_size: few; j_call: TRBJ1-1; d_call: NA; v_call: TRBV19; cdr3_aa: CASTTAMNTEAFF; cdr3_nt: TGTGCCAGCACGACAGCCATGAACACTGAAGCTTTCTTT
clone_size: NA; j_call: TRBJ1-3; d_call: NA; v_call: TRBV5-1; cdr3_aa: CASSVGDSGNTIYF; cdr3_nt: TGCGCCAGCAGCGTCGGGGACTCTGGAAACACCATATATTTT
clone_size: NA; j_call: TRBJ2-1; d_call: NA; v_call: TRBV23-1; cdr3_aa: CASSQSPEDCPHNEQFF; cdr3_nt: TGCGCCAGCAGTCAATCCCCGGAGGATTGCCCCCACAATGAGCAGTTCTTC
clone_size: few; j_call: TRBJ2-7; d_call: NA; v_call: TRBV5-1; cdr3_aa: CASSSPGRDEQYF; cdr3_nt: TGCGCCAGCAGCTCCCCGGGGCGGGACGAGCAGTACTTC
clone_size: NA; j_call: TRBJ2-1; d_call: TRBD2; v_call: TRBV4-1; cdr3_aa: CASSQGTSGGAGRRNEQFF; cdr3_nt: TGCGCCAGCAGCCAAGGCACTAGCGGGGGGGCCGGTCGTCGCAATGAGCAGTTCTTC
clone_size: NA; j_call: TRBJ1-1; d_call: NA; v_call: TRBV14; cdr3_aa: CASSQGGINAGLNTEAFF; cdr3_nt: TGTGCCAGCAGCCAAGGGGGGATTAACGCGGGGTTGAACACTGAAGCTTTCTTT
clone_size: few; j_call: TRBJ2-5; d_call: NA; v_call: TRBV29-1; cdr3_aa: CSVEGGRLAKTQYF; cdr3_nt: TGCAGCGTTGAAGGGGGGCGGCTAGCAAAGACCCAGTACTTC
clone_size: few; j_call: TRBJ2-5; d_call: TRBD1; v_call: TRBV7-2; cdr3_aa: CASSRGGEETQYF; cdr3_nt: TGTGCCAGCAGCCGAGGGGGCGAGGAGACCCAGTACTTC
clone_size: medium-sized; j_call: TRBJ2-1; d_call: TRBD2; v_call: TRBV6-2/TRBV6-3; cdr3_aa: CASRGGLAGVPLYNEQFF; cdr3_nt: TGTGCCAGCAGGGGTGGACTAGCGGGGGTACCCCTCTACAATGAGCAGTTCTTC
clone_size: NA; j_call: TRBJ2-2; d_call: NA; v_call: TRBV28; cdr3_aa: CASRTSNTGELFF; cdr3_nt: TGTGCCAGCAGGACATCGAACACCGGGGAGCTGTTTTTT
clone_size: NA; j_call: TRBJ1-6; d_call: NA; v_call: TRBV12-3/TRBV12-4; cdr3_aa: CASSLGTNSPLHF; cdr3_nt: TGTGCCAGCAGTTTAGGTACGAATTCACCCCTCCACTTT
clone_size: few; j_call: TRBJ1-1; d_call: TRBD1; v_call: TRBV12-3/TRBV12-4; cdr3_aa: CASSQDRGLEAFF; cdr3_nt: TGTGCCAGCAGCCAAGACAGGGGGCTTGAAGCTTTCTTT
clone_size: few; j_call: TRBJ2-7; d_call: NA; v_call: TRBV5-1; cdr3_aa: CASSLRSGPSSYEQYF; cdr3_nt: TGCGCCAGCAGCTTGAGAAGCGGGCCTAGTTCCTACGAGCAGTACTTC
clone_size: NA; j_call: TRBJ2-1; d_call: NA; v_call: TRBV2; cdr3_aa: CASSEMSQLLEQFF; cdr3_nt: TGTGCCAGCAGTGAAATGTCCCAGCTTTTGGAGCAGTTCTTC
clone_size: NA; j_call: TRBJ1-1; d_call: NA; v_call: TRBV12-3/TRBV12-4; cdr3_aa: CASSPPGISAFF; cdr3_nt: TGTGCCAGCAGTCCCCCAGGGATCTCAGCTTTCTTT
clone_size: many; j_call: TRBJ1-5; d_call: TRBD1; v_call: TRBV5-6; cdr3_aa: CASSLRGEMTGRNQPQHF; cdr3_nt: TGTGCCAGCAGCTTACGGGGTGAGATGACAGGGCGCAATCAGCCCCAGCATTTT
clone_size: many; j_call: TRBJ2-2; d_call: TRBD1; v_call: TRBV7-9; cdr3_aa: CASSPWDRAPNTGELFF; cdr3_nt: TGTGCCAGCAGCCCATGGGACAGGGCCCCGAACACCGGGGAGCTGTTTTTT
clone_size: NA; j_call: TRBJ1-1; d_call: NA; v_call: TRBV3-1; cdr3_aa: CDSSQDGAEAFF; cdr3_nt: TGTGACAGCAGCCAAGACGGCGCTGAAGCTTTCTTT
clone_size: NA; j_call: TRBJ2-2; d_call: NA; v_call: TRBV4-3; cdr3_aa: CASSLMGGKVSGELFF; cdr3_nt: TGCGCCAGCAGCCTGATGGGGGGCAAGGTGTCCGGGGAGCTGTTTTTT
clone_size: NA; j_call: TRBJ2-1; d_call: NA; v_call: TRBV7-8; cdr3_aa: CASSATVNNEQFF; cdr3_nt: TGTGCCAGCAGCGCTACAGTGAACAATGAGCAGTTCTTC
clone_size: once; j_call: TRBJ2-2; d_call: NA; v_call: TRBV12-3/TRBV12-4; cdr3_aa: CASSSGSGAGELIF; cdr3_nt: TGTGCCAGCAGTTCGGGGAGCGGCGCCGGGGAGCTGATTTTT
clone_size: once; j_call: TRBJ2-1; d_call: NA; v_call: TRBV10-3; cdr3_aa: CANSGTGGDEQFF; cdr3_nt: TGTGCCAACTCCGGGACTGGCGGCGATGAGCAGTTCTTC
clone_size: few; j_call: TRBJ2-1; d_call: NA; v_call: TRBV18; cdr3_aa: CASSSYRDNEQFF; cdr3_nt: TGTGCCAGCTCATCCTACAGGGACAATGAGCAGTTCTTC
clone_size: NA; j_call: TRBJ1-6; d_call: TRBD1; v_call: TRBV6-1; cdr3_aa: CASSETLGGNSPLHF; cdr3_nt: TGTGCCAGCAGTGAAACTCTAGGGGGCAATTCACCCCTCCACTTT
clone_size: few; j_call: TRBJ1-1; d_call: NA; v_call: TRBV5-1; cdr3_aa: CASSKNTNTEAFF; cdr3_nt: TGCGCCAGCAGCAAAAATACGAACACTGAAGCTTTCTTT
clone_size: few; j_call: TRBJ1-1; d_call: NA; v_call: TRBV6-2/TRBV6-3; cdr3_aa: CASSYAVMNTEAFF; cdr3_nt: TGTGCCAGCAGTTACGCGGTGATGAACACTGAAGCTTTCTTT
clone_size: once; j_call: TRBJ1-5; d_call: TRBD1; v_call: TRBV6-5; cdr3_aa: CASSIGQGANQPQHF; cdr3_nt: TGTGCCAGCAGTATCGGACAGGGGGCGAATCAGCCCCAGCATTTT
clone_size: few; j_call: TRBJ2-5; d_call: TRBD2; v_call: TRBV6-5; cdr3_aa: CASRLSGGETQYF; cdr3_nt: TGTGCCAGCAGACTTAGCGGGGGAGAGACCCAGTACTTC
clone_size: NA; j_call: TRBJ2-6; d_call: TRBD1; v_call: TRBV9; cdr3_aa: CASGTGGASGANVLTF; cdr3_nt: TGTGCCAGCGGAACAGGGGGCGCTTCTGGGGCCAACGTCCTGACTTTC
clone_size: few; j_call: TRBJ2-1; d_call: NA; v_call: TRBV7-9; cdr3_aa: CASSLQRGAVWHNEQFF; cdr3_nt: TGTGCCAGCAGCCTCCAACGGGGGGCAGTATGGCACAATGAGCAGTTCTTC
clone_size: NA; j_call: TRBJ1-3; d_call: NA; v_call: TRBV29-1; cdr3_aa: CSVGWAGNTIYF; cdr3_nt: TGCAGCGTTGGGTGGGCTGGAAACACCATATATTTT
clone_size: few; j_call: TRBJ2-1; d_call: NA; v_call: TRBV6-4; cdr3_aa: CASRSSYNEQFF; cdr3_nt: TGTGCCAGCAGGAGCTCCTACAATGAGCAGTTCTTC
clone_size: few; j_call: TRBJ1-6; d_call: NA; v_call: TRBV27; cdr3_aa: CASSLGGGSSPLHF; cdr3_nt: TGTGCCAGCAGTTTGGGCGGGGGGAGTTCACCCCTCCACTTT
clone_size: NA; j_call: TRBJ1-2; d_call: NA; v_call: TRBV7-2; cdr3_aa: CASSLGWAAGYGYTF; cdr3_nt: TGTGCCAGCAGCTTAGGTTGGGCAGCGGGGTATGGCTACACCTTC
clone_size: NA; j_call: TRBJ1-1; d_call: NA; v_call: TRBV7-9; cdr3_aa: CASTLRGGDDTEAFF; cdr3_nt: TGTGCCAGCACCCTCCGGGGGGGTGATGACACTGAAGCTTTCTTT
clone_size: few; j_call: TRBJ1-5; d_call: NA; v_call: TRBV5-4; cdr3_aa: CASSLDGQGFNQPQHF; cdr3_nt: TGTGCCAGCAGCTTGGATGGGCAGGGGTTCAATCAGCCCCAGCATTTT
clone_size: few; j_call: TRBJ2-1; d_call: NA; v_call: TRBV7-6; cdr3_aa: CASSLVLGVVDEQFF; cdr3_nt: TGTGCCAGCAGCTTAGTGCTGGGGGTTGTAGATGAGCAGTTCTTC
clone_size: NA; j_call: TRBJ2-1; d_call: TRBD2; v_call: TRBV5-4; cdr3_aa: CASRPGLEVYNEQFF; cdr3_nt: TGTGCCAGCAGGCCTGGACTAGAGGTCTACAATGAGCAGTTCTTC
clone_size: NA; j_call: TRBJ2-7; d_call: NA; v_call: TRBV11-2; cdr3_aa: CASSLDPQYEQYF; cdr3_nt: TGTGCCAGCAGCTTAGATCCCCAATACGAGCAGTACTTC
clone_size: few; j_call: TRBJ2-2; d_call: NA; v_call: TRBV7-3; cdr3_aa: CASSLAPGVTDGLFF; cdr3_nt: TGTGCCAGCAGCCTAGCCCCAGGGGTGACGGATGGGCTGTTTTTT
clone_size: NA; j_call: TRBJ1-5; d_call: NA; v_call: TRBV2; cdr3_aa: CASRENQPQHF; cdr3_nt: TGTGCCAGCAGGGAAAATCAGCCCCAGCATTTT
clone_size: NA; j_call: TRBJ1-5; d_call: NA; v_call: TRBV7-6; cdr3_aa: CASSSTGSQPQHF; cdr3_nt: TGTGCCAGCAGCTCCACAGGGTCTCAGCCCCAGCATTTT
clone_size: few; j_call: TRBJ2-3; d_call: NA; v_call: TRBV7-2; cdr3_aa: CASTYRGKTQYF; cdr3_nt: TGTGCCAGCACCTACCGGGGGAAGACGCAGTATTTT
clone_size: many; j_call: TRBJ2-7; d_call: NA; v_call: TRBV7-2; cdr3_aa: CASSLFRRGEQYF; cdr3_nt: TGTGCCAGCAGCTTATTCCGACGGGGCGAGCAGTACTTC
clone_size: many; j_call: TRBJ1-5; d_call: TRBD1; v_call: TRBV5-1; cdr3_aa: CASSPGQINQPQHF; cdr3_nt: TGCGCCAGCAGCCCGGGACAGATCAATCAGCCCCAGCATTTT
clone_size: few; j_call: TRBJ1-4; d_call: TRBD1; v_call: TRBV25-1; cdr3_aa: CASRTGTGGEKLFF; cdr3_nt: TGTGCCAGCAGAACCGGGACAGGTGGCGAAAAACTGTTTTTT